Listed here is a single T cell receptor beta chain. Its antigen is not identified. This entry comes from a study of identical twins. Notes on the study in general: Conclusions were drawn cross-sectionally by statistical analysis, without following the same donors. Memory repertoires showed no such pattern, whereas abundant cord blood beta clonotypes carried fewer insertions.

TCRdb itself ran the 5' RACE reads through MiXCR, one entry per CDR3 protein. Counted here are more than 200,000 distinct CDR3 sequences, about 14% occurring once; the ten biggest clones make up about 9%. Germline assignment: CDR1 DFQATT and CDR2 SNEGSKA (reference sequence). The CDR3 contains 10 residues. With 5 bases removed from V and 6 bases from J, the gap between germline ends came to 8 bases. The rearrangement links TRBV20-1 to TRBJ2-7, with unresolved D. Sequencing was done on a sample of memory (CD45RO+) T cells sorted from blood. This TCR came from a woman between 18 and 29 years old in good health. The CDR3 DNA reads as TGCAGTGCTGTGGGTTCCGAGCAGTACTTC. Its protein product is CSAVGSEQYF.